Sequencing of this T cell receptor (beta chain) was carried out in a study of cytotoxic CD8 clonotypes in ibrutinib-treated CLL. The repertoire was sequenced with immunoSEQ multiplex PCR; TCRdb's copy has only in-frame clones and lacks some. This table has just under 70,000 clones, about 63% appearing once. A remark on this clone: The antigen is not known.

V gave up 5 bases and J gave up 4 bases; unmatched junction bases: 9. The germline V gene encodes CDR1 MNHEY and CDR2 SMNVEV (reference sequence). The CDR3 runs to 15 residues. Study findings and constraints: Public clonotypes occurred uncommonly; on treatment, they contracted or remained stable. At baseline, clonality was higher than in age-matched healthy donors and correlated with CD8+ counts.

The V and J genes are TRBV27 and TRBJ1-1; 8 nucleotides match TRBD1. Sequencing used PBMCs, obtained after 12 months of ibrutinib treatment. The TCR was taken from a human donor with chronic lymphocytic leukemia. The DNA for the CDR3 is TGTGCCAGCAGTCAAACAGACAGGGGAGGCACTGAAGCTTTCTTT. Its translation: CASSQTDRGGTEAFF.